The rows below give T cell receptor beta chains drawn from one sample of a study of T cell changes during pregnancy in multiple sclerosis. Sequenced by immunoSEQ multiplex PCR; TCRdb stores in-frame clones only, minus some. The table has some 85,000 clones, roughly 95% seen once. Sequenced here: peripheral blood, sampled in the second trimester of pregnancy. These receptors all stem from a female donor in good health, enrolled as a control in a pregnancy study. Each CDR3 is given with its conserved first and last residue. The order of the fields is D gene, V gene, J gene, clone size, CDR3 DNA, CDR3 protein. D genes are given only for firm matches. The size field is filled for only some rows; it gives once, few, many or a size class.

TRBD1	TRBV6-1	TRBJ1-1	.	TGTGCCAGCATGGAAGAGGACAGGGTGACTGAAGCTTTCTTT	CASMEEDRVTEAFF
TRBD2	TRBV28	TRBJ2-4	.	TGTGCCAGCACCTCCCGGGGGGGAAACATTCAGTACTTC	CASTSRGGNIQYF
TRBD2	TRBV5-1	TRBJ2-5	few	TGCGCCAGCAGCCCGGGACGACTAGCGGGGGGGGAAGAGACCCAGTACTTC	CASSPGRLAGGEETQYF
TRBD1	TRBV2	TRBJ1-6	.	TGTGCCAGCAGGGGCGGGACAGGGGGCGGTGATTCACCCCTCCACTTT	CASRGGTGGGDSPLHF
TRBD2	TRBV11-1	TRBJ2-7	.	TGTGCCAGCAGCTACACACTAGCGGGGGCCTCCTACGAGCAGTACTTC	CASSYTLAGASYEQYF
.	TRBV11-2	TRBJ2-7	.	TGTGCCAGCAGCCCCGGGGACCCGGGGGTGAAGCAGTACTTC	CASSPGDPGVKQYF
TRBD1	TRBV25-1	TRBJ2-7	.	TGTGCCAGCAGTGGAGACGGGACAGGGTGGGCCTACGAGCAGTACTTC	CASSGDGTGWAYEQYF
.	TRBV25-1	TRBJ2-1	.	TGTGCCAGCAAGGGGCTCGAGGTAAGCTCCTACAATGAGCAGTTCTTC	CASKGLEVSSYNEQFF
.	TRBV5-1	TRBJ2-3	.	TGCGCCAGCAGCTTGGAGAGGCAGAACACAGATACGCAGTATTTT	CASSLERQNTDTQYF
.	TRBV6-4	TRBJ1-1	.	TGTGCCAGCAGTGACTCGGCGGGAGGAGGGACTGAAGCTTTCTTT	CASSDSAGGGTEAFF
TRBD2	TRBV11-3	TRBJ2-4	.	TGTGCCAGCAGCTTAGGGACTAGCGGGGACATTCAGTACTTC	CASSLGTSGDIQYF
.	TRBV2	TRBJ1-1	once	TGTGCCAGCAGTGGTGGGGAGGCTTTCTTT	CASSGGEAFF
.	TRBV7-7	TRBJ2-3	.	TGTGCCAGCAGCCCAGGGGACCACACAGATACGCAGTATTTT	CASSPGDHTDTQYF
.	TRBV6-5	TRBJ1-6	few	TGTGCCAGCAGTTACGTTCACAGCTCCTATAATTCACCCCTCCACTTT	CASSYVHSSYNSPLHF
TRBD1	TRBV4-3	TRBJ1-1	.	TGCGCCAGCAGCCAAAGGGGACAGGGTCTGACTGAAGCTTTCTTT	CASSQRGQGLTEAFF
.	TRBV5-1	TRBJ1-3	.	TGCGCCAGCAGCTTGGATGATGGGGGGGCCGTTAACACCATATATTTT	CASSLDDGGAVNTIYF
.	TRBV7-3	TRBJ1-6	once	TGTGCCAGCAGCTTCAGGGGCTATAATTCACCCCTCCACTTT	CASSFRGYNSPLHF
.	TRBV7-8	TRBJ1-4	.	TGTGCCAGCAGCTTAGGTTACAGGGCCCCAATAACAACTAATGAAAAACTGTTTTTT	CASSLGYRAPITTNEKLFF
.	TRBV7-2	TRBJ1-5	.	TGTGCCAGCAGCTTAGTGTCCTCGGTTAATCAGCCCCAGCATTTT	CASSLVSSVNQPQHF
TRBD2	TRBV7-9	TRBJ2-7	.	TGTGCCAGCAGCTTAGCCCCGGGACTAGAAACCTACGAGCAGTACTTC	CASSLAPGLETYEQYF
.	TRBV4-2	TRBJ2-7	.	TGTGCCAGCAGCCAAAGCGTAGGGGCTGTTGAGCAGTACTTC	CASSQSVGAVEQYF
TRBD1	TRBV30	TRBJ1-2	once	TGTGCCTGGAGCCGGGACAGAGAAAACTATGGCTACACCTTC	CAWSRDRENYGYTF
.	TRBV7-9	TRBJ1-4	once	TGTGCCAGCAGCCCACTAGGGGGTGACAGGTTTGAAAAACTGTTTTTT	CASSPLGGDRFEKLFF
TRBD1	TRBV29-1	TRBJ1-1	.	TGCAGCGTTGCTCAGGGGGGAGGCACTGAAGCTTTCTTT	CSVAQGGGTEAFF
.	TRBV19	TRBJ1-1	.	TGTGCCAGTAGTACAACGGGACATCCGAACACTGAAGCTTTCTTT	CASSTTGHPNTEAFF
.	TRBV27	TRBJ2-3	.	TGTGCCAGCAGTTTAATGGGCCGGGGGGCCACAGATACGCAGTATTTT	CASSLMGRGATDTQYF
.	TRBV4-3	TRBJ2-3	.	TGCGCCAGCAGCCAAGATGGGTACAGAACCAGCGATACGCAGTATTTT	CASSQDGYRTSDTQYF
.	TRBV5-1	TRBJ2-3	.	TGCGCCAGCAAGGGTTCCGGGGATCGCACAGATACGCAGTATTTT	CASKGSGDRTDTQYF
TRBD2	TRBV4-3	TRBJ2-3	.	TGCGCCAGCAGCCTCCAACCTCCGGGACTAGCGACGGGAGGTGATACGCAGTATTTT	CASSLQPPGLATGGDTQYF
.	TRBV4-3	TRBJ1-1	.	TGCGCCAGCAGCCAAGATGTCGCAGGGTTAAGTCCTAACACTGAAGCTTTCTTT	CASSQDVAGLSPNTEAFF
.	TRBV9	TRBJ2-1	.	TGTGCCAGCAGCGTAGACCGGGGAGTGTCCTACAATGAGCAGTTCTTC	CASSVDRGVSYNEQFF
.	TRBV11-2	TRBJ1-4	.	TGTGCCAGCAGTTCAAGCAGGGGCTGGGAAAAACTGTTTTTT	CASSSSRGWEKLFF
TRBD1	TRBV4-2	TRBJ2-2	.	TGTGCCAGCAGCCAGGGGGACAGGGGTCAAACCGGGGAGCTGTTTTTT	CASSQGDRGQTGELFF
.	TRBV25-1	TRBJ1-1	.	TGTGCCAGCAGTGATCTCCAGATGAACACTGAAGCTTTCTTT	CASSDLQMNTEAFF
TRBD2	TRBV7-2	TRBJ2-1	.	TGTGCCAGCAGCTTACAGACTAGCGGCTATGAGCAGTTCTTC	CASSLQTSGYEQFF
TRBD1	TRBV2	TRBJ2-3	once	TGTGCCAGCTGTATGACCGGGACAGGCACAGATACGCAGTATTTT	CASCMTGTGTDTQYF
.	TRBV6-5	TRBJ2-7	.	TGTGCCAGCAGTTACTACTTGACAGGATACGAGCAGTACTTC	CASSYYLTGYEQYF
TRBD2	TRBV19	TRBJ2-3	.	TGTGCCAGTAGCGGGGGGGCCGGAGATACGCAGTATTTT	CASSGGAGDTQYF
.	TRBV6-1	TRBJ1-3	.	TGTGCCAGCAGAACGGGGGTAGCGGGAAACACCATATATTTT	CASRTGVAGNTIYF
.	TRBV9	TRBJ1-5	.	TGTGCCAGCAGTCCAGGGGGCAATCAGCCCCAGCATTTT	CASSPGGNQPQHF
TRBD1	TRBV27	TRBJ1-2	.	TGTGCCAGCAGTTTATTGGGGGGACAGGGCGGCTATGGCTACACCTTC	CASSLLGGQGGYGYTF
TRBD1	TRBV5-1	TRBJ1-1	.	TGCGCCAGCAGCTTGACAGGGGGAATCACTGAAGCTTTCTTT	CASSLTGGITEAFF
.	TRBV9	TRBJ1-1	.	TGTGCCAGCAGCGTGGAGAGCATGAACACTGAAGCTTTCTTT	CASSVESMNTEAFF
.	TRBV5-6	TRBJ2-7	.	TGTGCCAGCAGCTTGACCGGGTCTGTCTCCTACGAGCAGTACTTC	CASSLTGSVSYEQYF
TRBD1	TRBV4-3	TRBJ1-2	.	TGCGCCAGCAGCCAAGGATGGCAGGGGGATAACTATGGCTACACCTTC	CASSQGWQGDNYGYTF
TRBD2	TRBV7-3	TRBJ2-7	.	TGTGCCAGCAGATTAACCGGGACTAGCGTCGAGCAGTACTTC	CASRLTGTSVEQYF
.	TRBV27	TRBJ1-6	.	TGTGCCAGCAGTTCGGGAAATTCACCCCTCCACTTT	CASSSGNSPLHF
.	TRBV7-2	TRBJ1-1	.	TGTGCCAGCAGCTCACCAGGGGTTGTCACTGAAGCTTTCTTT	CASSSPGVVTEAFF
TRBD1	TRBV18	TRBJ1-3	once	TGTGCCAGCTCACCCGGGACAGCAGGAAACACCATATATTTT	CASSPGTAGNTIYF
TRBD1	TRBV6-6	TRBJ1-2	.	TGTGCCAGTAGGACAGGGGAAGGCGGCTACACCTTC	CASRTGEGGYTF
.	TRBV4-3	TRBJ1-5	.	TGCGCCAGCAGCCAAGAGGCCCAGGCTAGCAATCAGCCCCAGCATTTT	CASSQEAQASNQPQHF
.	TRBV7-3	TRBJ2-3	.	TGTGCCAGCAGTTTATCGGGGACTAGCACAGATACGCAGTATTTT	CASSLSGTSTDTQYF
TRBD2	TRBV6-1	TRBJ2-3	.	TGTGCCAGCAGTGAAACACTGACTAGCGGGGGGGCCCAGCAGTATTTT	CASSETLTSGGAQQYF
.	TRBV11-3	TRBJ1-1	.	TGTGCCAGCAGCGCCCGGGACACCATAGAAGCTTTCTTT	CASSARDTIEAFF
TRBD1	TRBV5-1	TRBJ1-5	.	TGCGCCAGCAGCTTGACAGGGGAGCAGCCCCAGCATTTT	CASSLTGEQPQHF
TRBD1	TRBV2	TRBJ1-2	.	TGTGCCAGCAGTGCCCGGGACAGGAACGTCCGTGGCTACACCTTC	CASSARDRNVRGYTF
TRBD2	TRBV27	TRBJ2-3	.	TGTGCCAGCAGCCCCCATGGGAGCCGTGCTAGCGGGGGGGCGAGAACAGATACGCAGTATTTT	CASSPHGSRASGGARTDTQYF
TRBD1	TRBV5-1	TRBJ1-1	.	TGCGCCAGCAGCTTGGCTCGCAGGGGGTCCGTGAACACTGAAGCTTTCTTT	CASSLARRGSVNTEAFF
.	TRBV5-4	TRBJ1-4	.	TGTGCCAGCAGCCGAGAGGGCTTTCGTGAAAAACTGTTTTTT	CASSREGFREKLFF